These 12 T cell receptor beta chains were sequenced from one sample in a study of cytomegalovirus exposure and HLA in healthy donors. The study ran its PCR with 60 Vbeta and 13 Jbeta primers. Sequenced by immunoSEQ multiplex PCR; TCRdb stores in-frame clones only, minus some. The sample has under 150,000 clones; approximately 78% are singletons. The sequenced material came from PBMCs. These TCRs come from a middle-aged woman in good health and CMV-seropositive.

This clone was seen only a few times. The chain employs TRBV27 and TRBJ2-1; 8 bases align to TRBD2. Germline lookup yields CDR1 MNHEY and CDR2 SMNVEV (reference sequence). The CDR3 covers 16 residues. The ends lost 4 bases at V and 1 base at J; junction bases unmatched: 6. This chain's CDR3 is CASSSGLVRSYNEQFF. The DNA of the CDR3 is TGTGCCAGCAGTTCGGGACTAGTTAGGTCCTACAATGAGCAGTTCTTC.

The chain carries TRBV2 and TRBJ1-2; D not resolved. The germline CDR1 and CDR2 sequences are SNHLY and FYNNEI. The CDR3 is 13 amino acids. V gave up 5 bases and J gave up 4 bases, with 11 bases separating them. Written as DNA, the CDR3 is TGTGCCAGCAGTATAGACAATATCTATGGCTACACCTTC. Amino acids: CASSIDNIYGYTF.

The chain employs TRBV2 and TRBJ2-7, with 9 bases aligning to TRBD2. V was clipped by 3 bases and J by 5 bases; unmatched bases: 8. Germline lookup yields CDR1 SNHLY and CDR2 FYNNEI. The CDR3 is 15 residues long. CDR3 sequence: CASSEWGGRAHEQYF. The CDR3 DNA reads as TGTGCCAGCAGTGAGTGGGGCGGGAGGGCCCACGAGCAGTACTTC.

The sample holds one count of this clone. The gene calls are TRBV19 and TRBJ1-5; TRBD1 agrees at 8 bases. Germline CDR1 reads LNHDA; CDR2 reads SQIVND (reference sequence). This CDR3 is 15 amino acids long. The V segment lost 6 bases and the J segment 0 bases; nucleotides outside the gene matches: 4. The CDR3 reads CASSETGGSNQPQHF. CDR3 nucleotides: TGTGCCAGTAGCGAAACAGGGGGTAGCAATCAGCCCCAGCATTTT.

In its sample, this clone was seen once. V gene TRBV7-2 combines with J gene TRBJ2-5; TRBD1 might be the D (5 bases). V lost 1 base, J lost 8 bases, and 17 bases lay in between. The germline gives CDR1 SGHTA, CDR2 FQGNSA. The CDR3 is 15 residues long. CDR3 DNA sequence: TGTGCCAGCAGCTTAGTCTCCGGCCTCCAGGGAACCCAGTACTTC. Translating it yields CASSLVSGLQGTQYF.

The chain carries TRBV11-2 and TRBJ2-5; 7 nucleotides agree with TRBD2. CDR3 size: 13 residues. J was trimmed by 3 bases and V by 3 bases; bases with no gene match: 1. Germline-derived CDR1 and CDR2 are SGHAT and FQNNGV. The CDR3 loop is CASSFGGKETQYF. CDR3 in DNA: TGTGCCAGCAGCTTCGGGGGGAAAGAGACCCAGTACTTC.

The chain has TRBV11-2 and TRBJ2-1; D may be TRBD1 (6 bases). Trimming pared 5 bases from V and 7 bases from J, leaving 21 bases between. The CDR3 is 16 residues long. Germline loops: CDR1 SGHAT, CDR2 FQNNGV. The CDR3 is CASSVSGTRGWNEQFF. In DNA form, the CDR3 reads TGTGCCAGCAGCGTCTCCGGGACAAGGGGCTGGAATGAGCAGTTCTTC.

The chain links TRBV7-2 to TRBJ2-6; 8 nucleotides align to TRBD1. This CDR3 is 17 amino acids long. CDR1 is SGHTA, CDR2 FQGNSA, per germline. V was pared by 7 bases and J by 2 bases, with 10 bases of the junction left unmatched. For the CDR3, the DNA is TGTGCCAGCAACCCGGCAGGGGGCAGTACTGGGGCCAACGTCCTGACTTTC. This sequence encodes CASNPAGGSTGANVLTF. The full variable domain, with the rest looked up from reference TRBV7-2 and TRBJ2-6, is GAGVSQSPSNKVTEKGKDVELRCDPISGHTALYWYRQSLGQGLEFLIYFQGNSAPDKSGLPSDRFSAERTGGSVSTLTIQRTQQEDSAVYLCASNPAGGSTGANVLTFGAGSRLTVL.

The rearrangement joins TRBV14 to TRBJ2-7; D is unresolved. With 3 bases removed from V and 3 bases from J, the gap between germline ends came to 9 bases. This CDR3 contains 13 residues. The germline CDR1 and CDR2 sequences are SGHDN and FVKESK. CDR3 nucleotides: TGTGCCAGCAGCCAGCAGGTACTCTACGAGCAGTACTTC. Translating gives CASSQQVLYEQYF. Complete variable domain (other parts from reference TRBV14 and TRBJ2-7): EAGVTQFPSHSVIEKGQTVTLRCDPISGHDNLYWYRRVMGKEIKFLLHFVKESKQDESGMPNNRFLAERTGGTYSTLKVQPAELEDSGVYFCASSQQVLYEQYFGPGTRLTVT.

In the case of this clone: The sample has other DNA sequences that encode this CDR3 too. This rearrangement joins TRBV15 to TRBJ2-3; 13 positions match TRBD2. The CDR3 consists of 16 residues. V lost 3 bases and J lost 0; bases outside the gene matches: 0. Germline V gives CDR1 LNHNV, CDR2 YYDKDF (reference sequence). CDR3 sequence reads: CATSRGLAGSTDTQYF. The DNA for the CDR3 is TGTGCCACCAGCAGGGGACTAGCGGGAAGCACAGATACGCAGTATTTT.

The sample holds one count of this clone. The chain employs TRBV18 and TRBJ2-1, with TRBD2 matching 11 bases. Germline lookup yields CDR1 KGHSH and CDR2 LQKENI. There are 16 residues in the CDR3. After removal of 6 bases from V and 5 bases from J, the junction contained 9 bases not matched to a gene. The CDR3 coding sequence is TGTGCCAGCTCCCCAGAACTAGCGGGAGCCAACAATGAGCAGTTCTTC. It is translated as CASSPELAGANNEQFF.

The V gene is TRBV5-1, the J gene TRBJ1-1, with TRBD1 matching 7 bases. V lost 4 bases to trimming and J lost 0 bases; unmatched junction nucleotides: 15. CDR3 length: 18 amino acids. Germline assignment: CDR1 SGHRS and CDR2 YFSETQ. CDR3 loop: CASSRARDSDYMNTEAFF. CDR3 nucleotides: TGCGCCAGCAGCCGCGCCCGGGACAGCGATTACATGAACACTGAAGCTTTCTTT.